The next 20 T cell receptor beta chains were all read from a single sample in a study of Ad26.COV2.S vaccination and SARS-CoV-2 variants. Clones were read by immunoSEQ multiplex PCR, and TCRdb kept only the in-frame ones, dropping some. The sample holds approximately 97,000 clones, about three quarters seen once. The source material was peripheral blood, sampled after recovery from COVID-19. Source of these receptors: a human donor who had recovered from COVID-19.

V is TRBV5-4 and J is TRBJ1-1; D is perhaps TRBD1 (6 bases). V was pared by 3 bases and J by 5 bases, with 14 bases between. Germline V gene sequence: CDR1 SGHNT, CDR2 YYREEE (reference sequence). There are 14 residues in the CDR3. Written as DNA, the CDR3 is TGTGCCAGCAGCTACGGGGAGGGGGGGACTGAAGCTTTCTTT. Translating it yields CASSYGEGGTEAFF.

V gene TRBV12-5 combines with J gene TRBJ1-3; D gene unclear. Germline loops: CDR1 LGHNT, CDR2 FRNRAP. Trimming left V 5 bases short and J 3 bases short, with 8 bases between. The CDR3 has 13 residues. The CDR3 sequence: CASGLTGGNTIYF. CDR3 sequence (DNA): TGTGCTAGTGGTCTAACGGGTGGAAACACCATATATTTT.

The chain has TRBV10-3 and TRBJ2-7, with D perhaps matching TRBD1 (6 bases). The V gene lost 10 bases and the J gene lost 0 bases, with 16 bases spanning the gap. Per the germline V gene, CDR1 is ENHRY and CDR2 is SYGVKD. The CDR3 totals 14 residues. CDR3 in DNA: TGTGCCACCTTACAGGGCGGTAGCTCCTACGAGCAGTACTTC. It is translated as CATLQGGSSYEQYF.

The DNA of the CDR3 is TGTGCCACGGACGGAAACGATGAGCAGTTCTTC. Translated, it gives CATDGNDEQFF. The V gene is TRBV24-1, the J gene TRBJ2-1; no clear D. This CDR3 spans 11 amino acids. V was pared by 10 bases and J by 8 bases, with 11 bases between. The germline gives CDR1 KGHDR, CDR2 SFDVKD.

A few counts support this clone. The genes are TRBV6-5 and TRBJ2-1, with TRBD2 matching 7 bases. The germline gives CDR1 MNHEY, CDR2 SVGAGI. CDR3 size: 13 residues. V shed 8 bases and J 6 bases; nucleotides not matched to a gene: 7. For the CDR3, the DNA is TGTGCCAGCCGGAGGAGCGGGATCAATGAGCAGTTCTTC. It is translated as CASRRSGINEQFF.

The chain's CDR3 is CASSVGSIGSAGMGEKLFF. The CDR3 DNA reads TGTGCCAGCAGCGTAGGTTCTATCGGCAGCGCGGGGATGGGTGAAAAACTGTTTTTT. The chain is built from TRBV9 and TRBJ1-4; no clear D gene. With 0 bases removed from V and 7 bases from J, the gap between germline ends came to 25 bases. The CDR3 runs to 19 residues. Germline CDR1 and CDR2: SGDLS and YYNGEE.

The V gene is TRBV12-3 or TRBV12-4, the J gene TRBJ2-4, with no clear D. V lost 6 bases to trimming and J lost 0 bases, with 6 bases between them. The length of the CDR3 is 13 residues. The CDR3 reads CASRDTAKNIQYF. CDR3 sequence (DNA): TGTGCCAGCAGAGATACAGCCAAAAACATTCAGTACTTC.

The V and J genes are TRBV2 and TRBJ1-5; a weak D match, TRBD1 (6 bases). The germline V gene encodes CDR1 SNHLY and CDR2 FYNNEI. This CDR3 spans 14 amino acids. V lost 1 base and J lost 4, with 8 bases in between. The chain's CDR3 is CASSEGGGNQPQHF. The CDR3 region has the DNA TGTGCCAGCAGTGAAGGAGGGGGTAATCAGCCCCAGCATTTT.

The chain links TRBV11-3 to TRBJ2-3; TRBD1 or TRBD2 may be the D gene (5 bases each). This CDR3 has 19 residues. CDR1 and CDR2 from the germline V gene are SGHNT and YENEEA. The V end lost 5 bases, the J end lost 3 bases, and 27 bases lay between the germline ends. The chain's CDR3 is CASSPGLAGFTGLTDTQYF. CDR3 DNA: TGTGCCAGCAGCCCCGGTCTAGCAGGGTTCACGGGTCTTACAGATACGCAGTATTTT.

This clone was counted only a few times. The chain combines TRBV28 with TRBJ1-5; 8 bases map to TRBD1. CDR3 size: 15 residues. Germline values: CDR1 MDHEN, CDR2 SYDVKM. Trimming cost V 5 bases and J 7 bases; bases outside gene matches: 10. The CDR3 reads CASSLRRGQGQPQHF. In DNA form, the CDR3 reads TGTGCCAGCAGTCTACGTAGAGGACAGGGCCAGCCCCAGCATTTT.

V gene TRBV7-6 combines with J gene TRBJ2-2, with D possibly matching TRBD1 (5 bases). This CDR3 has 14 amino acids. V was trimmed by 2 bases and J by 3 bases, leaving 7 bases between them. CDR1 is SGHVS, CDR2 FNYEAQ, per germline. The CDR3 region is CASSLTGYTGELFF. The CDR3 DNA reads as TGTGCCAGCAGCTTAACAGGTTACACCGGGGAGCTGTTTTTT.

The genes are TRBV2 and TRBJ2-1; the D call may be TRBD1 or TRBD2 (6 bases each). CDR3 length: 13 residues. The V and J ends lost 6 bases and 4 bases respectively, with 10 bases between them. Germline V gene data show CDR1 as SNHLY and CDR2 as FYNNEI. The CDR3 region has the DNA TGTGCCAGCAGAGGAGGGGGGTACAATGAGCAGTTCTTC. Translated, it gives CASRGGGYNEQFF.

The DNA for the CDR3 is TGCGCCAGCAGTCTTGCGTCCCGGGCAGTAACCGGGGAGCTGTTTTTT. Translating gives CASSLASRAVTGELFF. V usage is TRBV5-1 and J usage is TRBJ2-2; D gene ambiguous. The CDR3 has 16 residues. V was clipped by 5 bases and J by 5 bases, with 19 bases between them. The V gene's germline CDR1 is SGHRS and CDR2 YFSETQ.

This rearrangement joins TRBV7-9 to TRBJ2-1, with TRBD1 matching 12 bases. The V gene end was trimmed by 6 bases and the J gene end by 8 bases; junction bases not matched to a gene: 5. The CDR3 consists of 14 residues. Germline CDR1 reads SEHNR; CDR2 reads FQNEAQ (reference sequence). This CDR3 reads CASRSGQGAYEQFF. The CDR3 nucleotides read TGTGCCAGCAGATCGGGACAGGGGGCGTATGAGCAGTTCTTC.

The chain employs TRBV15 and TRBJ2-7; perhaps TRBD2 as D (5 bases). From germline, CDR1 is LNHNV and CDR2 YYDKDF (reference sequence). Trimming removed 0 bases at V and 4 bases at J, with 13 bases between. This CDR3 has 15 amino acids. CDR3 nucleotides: TGTGCCACCAGCAGAGATTTGGACGGCGGGTACGAGCAGTACTTC. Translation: CATSRDLDGGYEQYF. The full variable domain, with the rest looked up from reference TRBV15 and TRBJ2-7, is DAMVIQNPRYQVTQFGKPVTLSCSQTLNHNVMYWYQQKSSQAPKLLFHYYDKDFNNEADTPDNFQSRRPNTSFCFLDIRSPGLGDTAMYLCATSRDLDGGYEQYFGPGTRLTVT.

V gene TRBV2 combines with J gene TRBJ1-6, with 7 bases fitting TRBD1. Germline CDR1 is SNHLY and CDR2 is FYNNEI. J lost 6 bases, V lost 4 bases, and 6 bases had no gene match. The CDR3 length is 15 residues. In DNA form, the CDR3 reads TGTGCCAGCAGTGTACAGGGGTACGGTAATTCACCCCTCCACTTT. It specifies CASSVQGYGNSPLHF.

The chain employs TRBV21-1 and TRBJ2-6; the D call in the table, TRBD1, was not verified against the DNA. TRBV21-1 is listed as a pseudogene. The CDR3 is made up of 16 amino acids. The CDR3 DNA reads TGTGCCAGGACAGGGGGAAAAGACTGCTGGGCCAACGTCCTGACTTTC. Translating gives CARTGGKDCWANVLTF.

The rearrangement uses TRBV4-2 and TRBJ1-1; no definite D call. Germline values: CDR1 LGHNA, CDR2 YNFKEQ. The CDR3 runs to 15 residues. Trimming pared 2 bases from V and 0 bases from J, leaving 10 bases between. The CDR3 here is CASSQQKLMNTEAFF. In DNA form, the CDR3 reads TGTGCCAGCAGCCAACAGAAACTCATGAACACTGAAGCTTTCTTT.

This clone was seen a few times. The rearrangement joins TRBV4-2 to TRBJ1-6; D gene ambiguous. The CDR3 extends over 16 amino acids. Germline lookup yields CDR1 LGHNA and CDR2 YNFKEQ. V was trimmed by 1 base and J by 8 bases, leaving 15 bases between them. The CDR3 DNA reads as TGTGCCAGCAGCCAAGGGCCCCCGGGGAGGGATTCACCCCTCCACTTT. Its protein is CASSQGPPGRDSPLHF.

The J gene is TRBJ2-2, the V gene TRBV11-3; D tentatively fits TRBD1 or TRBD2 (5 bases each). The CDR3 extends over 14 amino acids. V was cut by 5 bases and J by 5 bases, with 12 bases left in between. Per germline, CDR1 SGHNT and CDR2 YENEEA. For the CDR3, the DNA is TGTGCCAGCAGCCTGAGGGGCTTGACCGGGGAGCTGTTTTTT. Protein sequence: CASSLRGLTGELFF.